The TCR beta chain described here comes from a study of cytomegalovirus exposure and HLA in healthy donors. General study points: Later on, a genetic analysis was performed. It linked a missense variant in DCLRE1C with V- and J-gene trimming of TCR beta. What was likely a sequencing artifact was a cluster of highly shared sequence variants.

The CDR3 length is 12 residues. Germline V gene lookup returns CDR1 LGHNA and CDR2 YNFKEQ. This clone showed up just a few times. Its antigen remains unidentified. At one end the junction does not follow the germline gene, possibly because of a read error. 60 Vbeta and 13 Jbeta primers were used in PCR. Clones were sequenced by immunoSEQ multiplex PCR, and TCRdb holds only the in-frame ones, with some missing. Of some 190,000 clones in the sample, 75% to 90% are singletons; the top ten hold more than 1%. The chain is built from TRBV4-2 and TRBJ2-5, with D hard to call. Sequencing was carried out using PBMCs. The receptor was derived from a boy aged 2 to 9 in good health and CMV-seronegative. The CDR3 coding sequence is TGTGCCAGCAGCCCCGATTCAGCGCCCCTGGACTTC. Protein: CASSPDSAPLDF.